A single sample is the source of the 25 T cell receptor beta chains below, sequenced in a study of cytomegalovirus exposure and HLA in healthy donors. 60 Vbeta and 13 Jbeta primers were used in PCR. The table came from immunoSEQ multiplex PCR; TCRdb's copy has only in-frame clones and leaves some out. Among about 150,000 clones listed, roughly 68% were seen once. The sequencing input was PBMCs. Receptor source: a man between 60 and 70 years old in good health and CMV-seronegative.

The V and J genes are TRBV13 and TRBJ2-7; possible D gene TRBD1, 6 bases. The V end was cut by 0 bases, the J end by 3 bases, with 15 bases between. This CDR3 spans 16 amino acids. The V gene's germline CDR1 is PRHDT and CDR2 FYEKMQ (reference sequence). DNA of the CDR3: TGTGCCAGCAGCTTAGGGACAGGTGGTCGGGGCTACGAGCAGTACTTC. It specifies CASSLGTGGRGYEQYF.

The V gene is TRBV6-5, the J gene TRBJ2-5; TRBD2 agrees at 10 bases. Germline trimming cut 4 bases from V and 4 bases from J; bases unmatched to any gene: 3. CDR1 is MNHEY and CDR2 is SVGAGI in the germline V gene. The CDR3 runs 14 residues. CDR3 amino acids: CASSLAGGRETQYF. DNA of the CDR3: TGTGCCAGCAGTTTAGCGGGAGGTAGAGAGACCCAGTACTTC.

The rearrangement uses TRBV2 and TRBJ1-1; TRBD1 matches 10 bases. The V gene end was trimmed by 6 bases and the J gene end by 5 bases; junction bases not matched to a gene: 6. There are 14 residues in the CDR3. Germline V gene data show CDR1 as SNHLY and CDR2 as FYNNEI. In DNA form, the CDR3 reads TGTGCCAGCAGCACCGGGACAGGGGAGACTGAAGCTTTCTTT. Protein sequence: CASSTGTGETEAFF.

The V gene is TRBV15, the J gene TRBJ1-1; D is possibly TRBD1 (6 bases). Germline lookup yields CDR1 LNHNV and CDR2 YYDKDF (reference sequence). V dropped 0 bases and J dropped 4 bases, with 9 bases sitting between them. This CDR3 is built from 14 residues. The CDR3 here is CATSRDAGATEAFF. The CDR3 region has the DNA TGTGCCACCAGCAGAGATGCAGGGGCCACTGAAGCTTTCTTT.

This chain links TRBV2 with TRBJ2-4; 7 bases are a match to TRBD1. Germline assignment: CDR1 SNHLY and CDR2 FYNNEI. The CDR3 contains 14 residues. V was clipped by 6 bases and J by 2 bases; unmatched bases: 4. The CDR3 sequence: CASRTGQTKNIQYF. The CDR3, as DNA: TGTGCCAGCAGGACGGGACAGACCAAAAACATTCAGTACTTC.

The rearrangement links TRBV9 to TRBJ2-1, with D perhaps matching TRBD2 (6 bases). V lost 1 base to trimming and J lost 2 bases, with 10 bases between them. The CDR3 has 15 amino acids. In germline, CDR1 is SGDLS, CDR2 YYNGEE. CDR3 sequence (DNA): TGTGCCAGCAGCGTATTAGCGGACCCCTACAATGAGCAGTTCTTC. Translating it yields CASSVLADPYNEQFF.

This clone was detected only a few times. This sequence joins TRBV5-1 and TRBJ1-5; 7 bases agree with TRBD1. V trimming: 0 bases; J trimming: 5 bases; junction bases outside the gene matches: 2. The length of the CDR3 is 14 residues. CDR1 SGHRS and CDR2 YFSETQ come from the germline V gene. CDR3 sequence reads: CASSLEGGDQPQHF. CDR3 DNA: TGCGCCAGCAGCTTGGAAGGGGGCGATCAGCCCCAGCATTTT.

J is TRBJ1-3 and V is TRBV5-1; TRBD1 is a possible D gene (6 bases). Trimming shortened V by 0 bases and J by 0 bases, and 13 bases separated the two germline ends. Germline CDR1 is SGHRS and CDR2 is YFSETQ. CDR3 length equals 17 residues. In nucleotides, the CDR3 is TGCGCCAGCAGCTTGGAGGCACAGGGATACTCTGGAAACACCATATATTTT. Translated, it gives CASSLEAQGYSGNTIYF. Based on the CDR3 plus reference TRBV5-1 and TRBJ1-3, the full variable domain is KAGVTQTPRYLIKTRGQQVTLSCSPISGHRSVSWYQQTPGQGLQFLFEYFSETQRNKGNFPGRFSGRQFSNSRSEMNVSTLELGDSALYLCASSLEAQGYSGNTIYFGEGSWLTVV.

The sample holds a few counts of this clone. V is TRBV19 and J is TRBJ1-1; D is possibly TRBD1 (6 bases). Trimming left V 7 bases short and J 5 bases short, with 20 bases between. The CDR3 is made up of 15 amino acids. Germline lookup yields CDR1 LNHDA and CDR2 SQIVND (reference sequence). The CDR3 sequence: CASIDRTALSTEAFF. The CDR3 DNA is TGTGCCAGTATCGATAGGACAGCCCTGAGTACTGAAGCTTTCTTT.

V and J are TRBV7-9 and TRBJ2-7; D is perhaps TRBD1 (5 bases). V was cut by 2 bases and J by 0 bases, with 11 bases left in between. This CDR3 has 15 amino acids. Germline V gives CDR1 SEHNR, CDR2 FQNEAQ (reference sequence). The DNA of the CDR3 is TGTGCCAGCAGCTTATTTCAAGGGGTCTCCTACGAGCAGTACTTC. It is translated as CASSLFQGVSYEQYF.

Concerning this clone itself: Additional DNA sequences in this sample encode the identical CDR3. The CDR3 DNA reads TGTGCCAGCCGAGGACAGGGAAACACTGAAGCTTTCTTT. Protein: CASRGQGNTEAFF. The rearrangement uses TRBV19 and TRBJ1-1, with 8 bases identical to TRBD1. The ends lost 9 bases at V and 2 bases at J; junction bases unmatched: 5. The CDR3 length is 13 residues. The germline V gene encodes CDR1 LNHDA and CDR2 SQIVND (reference sequence).

The chain links TRBV5-1 to TRBJ1-1; 10 positions match TRBD1. Trimming took 5 bases from V and 3 from J; bases not matched to a gene: 7. Germline values: CDR1 SGHRS, CDR2 YFSETQ. The CDR3 has 15 residues. CDR3 region: CASSSGTGVYTEAFF. The CDR3 DNA sequence: TGCGCCAGCAGTTCCGGGACAGGGGTTTACACTGAAGCTTTCTTT.

This chain joins TRBV4-3 and TRBJ2-3, with D uncertain. Germline lookup yields CDR1 LGHNA and CDR2 YSLEER. The CDR3 consists of 15 residues. V was trimmed by 1 base and J by 2 bases, leaving 10 bases between them. The CDR3, as DNA: TGCGCCAGCAGCCAAGGGGTTGCGGCCACAGATACGCAGTATTTT. Protein product: CASSQGVAATDTQYF.

This clone has more than one count but fewer than ten. The chain joins TRBV9 to TRBJ2-2, with 7 bases fitting TRBD2. The trim removed 0 bases at V and 5 bases at J, leaving 7 bases unmatched. This CDR3 is built from 16 residues. Germline V lookup: CDR1 SGDLS, CDR2 YYNGEE. The CDR3 DNA sequence: TGTGCCAGCAGCGTAGGGGAGGGGCTATTAACCGGGGAGCTGTTTTTT. Translation gives CASSVGEGLLTGELFF.

The genes are TRBV15 and TRBJ2-5; 11 nucleotides line up with TRBD2. The J segment lost 3 bases and the V segment lost 5 bases, leaving 5 bases of the junction unmatched. CDR1 and CDR2 from the germline V gene are LNHNV and YYDKDF (reference sequence). The CDR3 runs 15 residues. In DNA form, the CDR3 reads TGTGCCACCAGCGGGACGGGACTAGCGGAAGAGACCCAGTACTTC. Its translation: CATSGTGLAEETQYF.

This clone turned up a few times. This sequence joins TRBV29-1 and TRBJ2-7; 7 bases match TRBD2. With 7 bases clipped from V and 4 bases from J, the junction kept 10 bases outside the gene matches. CDR1 is SQVTM and CDR2 is ANQGSEA in the germline V gene. This CDR3 comprises 13 residues. CDR3 amino acids: CSGGGGEVYEQYF. CDR3 nucleotides: TGCAGCGGGGGTGGGGGGGAGGTTTACGAGCAGTACTTC.

The chain combines TRBV9 with TRBJ2-1; 10 bases match TRBD2. Germline-derived CDR1 and CDR2 are SGDLS and YYNGEE. Trimming took 0 bases from V and 0 from J; bases not matched to a gene: 6. This CDR3 contains 18 residues. CDR3 bases: TGTGCCAGCAGCGTAGGCACTAGCGGGACTACCTCCTACAATGAGCAGTTCTTC. Its translation: CASSVGTSGTTSYNEQFF.

V usage is TRBV25-1 and J usage is TRBJ1-6, with D possibly matching TRBD1 (6 bases). Trimming pared 1 base from V and 2 bases from J, leaving 9 bases between. CDR1 is MGHDK, CDR2 SYGVNS, per germline. This CDR3 is built from 16 residues. CDR3 nucleotide sequence: TGTGCCAGCAGTGAATCAGGGGTCGCCTATAATTCACCCCTCCACTTT. Its translation: CASSESGVAYNSPLHF.

The CDR3 loop reads CASSVFDRAGQPQHF. In DNA form, the CDR3 reads TGTGCCAGCAGCGTATTTGACAGGGCAGGTCAGCCCCAGCATTTT. V is TRBV9 and J is TRBJ1-5; 7 bases fit TRBD1. Per the germline V gene, CDR1 is SGDLS and CDR2 is YYNGEE. The CDR3 has 15 residues. V was pared by 1 base and J by 6 bases, with 7 bases of the junction left unmatched.

The chain carries TRBV6-6 and TRBJ2-7; 7 bases agree with TRBD1. The CDR3 spans 12 residues. With V trimmed by 8 bases and J by 7 bases, 8 bases remained unmatched. Germline values: CDR1 MNHNY, CDR2 SVGAGI (reference sequence). The CDR3: CASRQGRWEQYF. CDR3 nucleotide sequence: TGTGCCAGCCGACAGGGAAGATGGGAGCAGTACTTC.

This clone was observed a few times. This rearrangement joins TRBV7-8 to TRBJ2-2; D ambiguous. Germline V gene lookup returns CDR1 SGHVS and CDR2 FQNEAQ. The ends were cut back, 1 base at V and 1 base at J, with 13 bases in the middle. This CDR3 spans 17 amino acids. The CDR3 is CASSLGPFPMNTGELFF. CDR3 nucleotide sequence: TGTGCCAGCAGCTTAGGGCCGTTTCCGATGAACACCGGGGAGCTGTTTTTT.

The rearrangement links TRBV5-1 to TRBJ2-3; 8 bases agree with TRBD1. Trimming cost V 6 bases and J 1 base; bases outside gene matches: 4. This CDR3 has 14 amino acids. Germline V lookup: CDR1 SGHRS, CDR2 YFSETQ. The CDR3 loop is CASILDRGTDTQYF. CDR3 sequence (DNA): TGCGCCAGCATCCTGGACAGGGGCACAGATACGCAGTATTTT. Full variable domain (rest looked up from reference TRBV5-1 and TRBJ2-3): KAGVTQTPRYLIKTRGQQVTLSCSPISGHRSVSWYQQTPGQGLQFLFEYFSETQRNKGNFPGRFSGRQFSNSRSEMNVSTLELGDSALYLCASILDRGTDTQYFGPGTRLTVL.

V and J are TRBV6-6 and TRBJ1-1, with D maybe TRBD1 (5 bases). V lost 5 bases and J 6 bases, leaving 13 bases between the germline ends. The CDR3 runs 13 residues. Germline CDR1 is MNHNY and CDR2 is SVGAGI (reference sequence). The CDR3 sequence is CASSPTDNPEAFF. The CDR3 DNA sequence: TGTGCCAGCAGTCCTACGGACAACCCTGAAGCTTTCTTT.

The chain employs TRBV5-1 and TRBJ1-1; no definite D call. The CDR3 loop spans 14 amino acids. Germline-derived CDR1 and CDR2 are SGHRS and YFSETQ. Trimming cost V 4 bases and J 3 bases, with 13 bases left between them. The CDR3 DNA reads as TGCGCCAGCAGCCTTATCCATCCGGACACTGAAGCTTTCTTT. Translating it yields CASSLIHPDTEAFF. The full variable domain, with the rest looked up from reference TRBV5-1 and TRBJ1-1, is KAGVTQTPRYLIKTRGQQVTLSCSPISGHRSVSWYQQTPGQGLQFLFEYFSETQRNKGNFPGRFSGRQFSNSRSEMNVSTLELGDSALYLCASSLIHPDTEAFFGQGTRLTVV.

The rearrangement joins TRBV19 to TRBJ2-3; 11 bases line up with TRBD2. Trimming removed 5 bases from V and 7 bases from J; junction bases left unmatched: 5. The germline gives CDR1 LNHDA, CDR2 SQIVND (reference sequence). There are 14 residues in the CDR3. CDR3 nucleotide sequence: TGTGCCAGTAGTCTGGGGACTAGCGGAAATACGCAGTATTTT. Translation gives CASSLGTSGNTQYF.